This T cell receptor (beta chain) was profiled in a study of shared clonotypes between healthy human individuals. Findings and caveats of the study: Against clonotypes common to all four donors, non-shared ones had lower generation probabilities. Richness estimates generally favored naive over memory subsets. Investigators expected sequencing depth to affect clonotype sharing among donors. Sharing across four donors was seen in 4% to 5.5% of naive CD4 clonotypes.

Of note for this clone: Antigen: not known.

Profiling relied on immunoSEQ multiplex PCR, and the TCRdb table lists in-frame clones only, not all of them. The table includes about 1.5 million clones, approximately 98% detected once. This sequence originates from a man younger than 45 in good health. Sequenced: naive CD4+ T cells sorted from blood. Documented subset: CD45RA+ positively selected.

CDR3: CASTPLLANTEAFF. For the CDR3, the DNA is TGTGCCAGCACCCCACTCCTGGCAAACACTGAAGCTTTCTTT. The J gene is TRBJ1-1, the V gene TRBV7-9; D remains ambiguous. The length of the CDR3 is 14 residues. The V end was cut by 7 bases, the J end by 2 bases, with 14 bases between. Germline values: CDR1 SEHNR, CDR2 FQNEAQ (reference sequence).